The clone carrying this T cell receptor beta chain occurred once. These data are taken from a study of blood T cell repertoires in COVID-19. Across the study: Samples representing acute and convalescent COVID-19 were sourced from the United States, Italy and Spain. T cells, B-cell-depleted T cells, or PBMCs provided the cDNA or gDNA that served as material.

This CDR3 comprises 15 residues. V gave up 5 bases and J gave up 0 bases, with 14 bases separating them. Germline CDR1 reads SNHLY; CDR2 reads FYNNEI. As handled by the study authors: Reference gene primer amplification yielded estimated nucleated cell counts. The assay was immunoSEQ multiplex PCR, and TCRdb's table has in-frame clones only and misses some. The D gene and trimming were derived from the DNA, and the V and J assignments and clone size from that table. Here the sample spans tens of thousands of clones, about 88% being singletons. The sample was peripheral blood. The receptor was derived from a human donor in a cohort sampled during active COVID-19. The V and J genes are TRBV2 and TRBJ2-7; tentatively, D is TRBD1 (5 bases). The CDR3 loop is CASSRVGRVSYEQYF. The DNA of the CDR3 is TGTGCCAGCAGTCGCGTCGGCAGGGTCTCCTACGAGCAGTACTTC.